The 14 T cell receptor beta chains given below trace back to one sample, sequenced in a study of T cells in Graves' hyperthyroidism and ophthalmopathy. What was amplified from RNA transcripts were TCR beta CDR3 regions. First-round RT-PCR targeting the TCR CDR3 was performed with the HTBI primer set. One entry per CDR3 protein results from TCRdb running MiXCR on the multiplex PCR reads. The repertoire includes around 690,000 distinct CDR3 sequences, roughly 17% of them detected once, and around a sixth sits in the top ten. The sample comprised blood. The source is a man aged 45-65 years with Graves' hyperthyroidism.

The sample holds a few counts of this clonotype. V usage is TRBV19 and J usage is TRBJ2-1; 9 bases map to TRBD2. This CDR3 comprises 14 residues. The ends lost 3 bases at V and 6 bases at J; junction bases unmatched: 3. Germline CDR1 is LNHDA and CDR2 is SQIVND (reference sequence). The CDR3 here is CASSMRREGNEQFF. CDR3 DNA: TGTGCCAGTAGTATGAGGCGGGAGGGCAATGAGCAGTTCTTC.

This clonotype was counted ten times or more. The DNA of the CDR3 is TGTGCCAGCAGTTTTCAGGGCACGGATTCTGGGGCCAACGTCCTGACTTTC. Translation: CASSFQGTDSGANVLTF. V usage is TRBV27 and J usage is TRBJ2-6; perhaps TRBD1 as D (5 bases). V was cut by 3 bases and J by 1 base, with 13 bases left in between. Per germline, CDR1 MNHEY and CDR2 SMNVEV (reference sequence). The CDR3 runs 17 residues.

This clonotype was detected ten times or more. This chain links TRBV2 with TRBJ2-7; D perhaps matches TRBD1 (5 bases). The germline CDR1 and CDR2 sequences are SNHLY and FYNNEI. The CDR3 has 16 residues. The V end lost 4 bases, the J end lost 3 bases, and 19 bases lay between the germline ends. The CDR3 sequence: CASSGLDNRLGYEQYF. The CDR3 DNA reads TGTGCCAGCAGTGGCTTGGACAACCGGCTGGGCTACGAGCAGTACTTC.

This clonotype occurred a few times. The junction shows a germline mismatch at one end, possibly a read error. The gene calls are TRBV7-3 and TRBJ2-3; 9 nucleotides match TRBD1. Germline CDR1 reads SGHTA; CDR2 reads FQGTGA. This CDR3 has 15 residues. CDR3 in amino acids: CTSSLTGQGSDTQYF. DNA for the CDR3: TGTACCAGCAGCTTAACGGGACAGGGTTCAGATACGCAGTATTTT.

V usage is TRBV12-3 or TRBV12-4 and J usage is TRBJ2-1; D is possibly TRBD1 (5 bases). This CDR3 spans 13 amino acids. V was cut by 6 bases and J by 11 bases, with 17 bases left in between. The CDR3 DNA reads TGTGCCAGCAGCCAAGGGGTAATCGATCAGCAGTTCTTC. Amino acids: CASSQGVIDQQFF.

The chain couples TRBV6-5 to TRBJ2-7; D may be TRBD1 (5 bases). Trimming stripped 3 bases from V and 4 bases from J, with 16 bases between. Germline loops: CDR1 MNHEY, CDR2 SVGAGI. The CDR3 extends over 15 amino acids. The DNA of the CDR3 is TGTGCCAGCAGTTATATGCAGGGTAAGGGTTACGAGCAGTACTTC. Amino acids: CASSYMQGKGYEQYF.

This rearrangement joins TRBV20-1 to TRBJ2-3; 11 positions match TRBD2. V lost 5 bases to trimming and J lost 4 bases; unmatched junction nucleotides: 11. Germline CDR1 and CDR2: DFQATT and SNEGSKA (reference sequence). The CDR3 consists of 16 residues. The CDR3 DNA is TGCAGTGCTGGTACTAGCGGGAGTCTGGGGGCAGATACGCAGTATTTT. This encodes CSAGTSGSLGADTQYF.

The V gene is TRBV24-1, the J gene TRBJ2-3; 9 bases line up with TRBD1. J gave up 3 bases and V 10 bases, and 4 bases lay outside the gene matches. CDR3 length: 13 amino acids. Germline loops: CDR1 KGHDR, CDR2 SFDVKD. The CDR3 DNA reads TGTGCCACGGGACAGGGAGCAACAGATACGCAGTATTTT. It is translated as CATGQGATDTQYF.

This clonotype has a handful of counts. The CDR3 loop is CASSSNRGGQFF. For the CDR3, the DNA is TGTGCCAGCAGTAGTAACAGAGGAGGGCAGTTCTTC. V is TRBV27 and J is TRBJ2-1; perhaps TRBD2 as D (5 bases). CDR1 and CDR2 from the germline V gene are MNHEY and SMNVEV (reference sequence). The CDR3 covers 12 residues. Deletions cut 5 bases from V and 12 bases from J, with 14 bases between.

This clonotype was counted a few times. The chain couples TRBV3-1 to TRBJ2-7; a possible D gene is TRBD1 (5 bases). Germline V lookup: CDR1 LGHDT, CDR2 YNNKEL (reference sequence). The CDR3 has 13 amino acids. Trimming took 1 base from V and 5 from J, leaving 9 bases between them. CDR3 loop: CASSQAGRNEQYF. The CDR3 bases are TGTGCCAGCAGCCAAGCAGGGCGCAACGAGCAGTACTTC.

This clonotype has ten or more counts. V is TRBV27 and J is TRBJ1-2, with 7 positions matching TRBD1. CDR3 length: 18 residues. From germline, CDR1 is MNHEY and CDR2 SMNVEV (reference sequence). The DNA for the CDR3 is TGTGCTAAAACGGCCCACGACTTGGGACAGATAGAAGACTATGGCTACACCTTC. Encoded protein: CAKTAHDLGQIEDYGYTF.

This clonotype was recorded many times. The CDR3 reads CASSLMGLAVHEQYF. The CDR3 DNA follows: TGTGCCAGCAGTTTAATGGGACTAGCCGTCCACGAGCAGTACTTC. V is TRBV28 and J is TRBJ2-7; 9 nucleotides align to TRBD2. V dropped 2 bases and J dropped 5; count of bases not matched to a gene: 7. The CDR3 covers 15 residues. CDR1 is MDHEN and CDR2 is SYDVKM in the germline V gene.

The chain couples TRBV25-1 to TRBJ2-7; D is possibly TRBD1 or TRBD2 (5 bases each). The CDR3 runs to 16 residues. V was trimmed by 1 base and J by 2 bases, leaving 15 bases between them. Germline V CDR1 and CDR2: MGHDK, SYGVNS. CDR3 DNA sequence: TGTGCCAGCAGTGAATGGGGGACGGAGCACACCTACGAGCAGTACTTC. This gives the protein CASSEWGTEHTYEQYF.

This clonotype was seen many times. The chain uses TRBV28 and TRBJ2-7, with 10 nucleotides matching TRBD2. Germline assignment: CDR1 MDHEN and CDR2 SYDVKM. The ends lost 4 bases at V and 5 bases at J; junction bases unmatched: 14. The CDR3 covers 17 residues. CDR3 nucleotides: TGTGCCAGCAGTTCCCCGGGGTCTAGCGGGAGTGTGGACGAGCAGTACTTC. Its protein product is CASSSPGSSGSVDEQYF. Full variable domain (missing parts from reference TRBV28 and TRBJ2-7): DVKVTQSSRYLVKRTGEKVFLECVQDMDHENMFWYRQDPGLGLRLIYFSYDVKMKEKGDIPEGYSVSREKKERFSLILESASTNQTSMYLCASSSPGSSGSVDEQYFGPGTRLTVT.